What follows is one T cell receptor beta chain and its context. The entry originates in a study of T cells in Graves' hyperthyroidism and ophthalmopathy. Regions amplified from RNA transcripts were the TCR beta CDR3 regions. Initially, a first-round RT-PCR of the TCR CDR3 employed the HTBI primer set. Using its own MiXCR run on the multiplex PCR reads, TCRdb lists one record per CDR3 protein. The repertoire has under 250,000 distinct CDR3 sequences, approximately 23% of them found once; the top ten carry 30% to 40%. The sequenced sample consisted of blood. The source is a woman aged 40 to 55 with Graves' ophthalmopathy.

The CDR3 DNA is TGTGCCAGCAGCTCGGGACTAGCGTTCTACGAGCAGTACTTC. Protein product: CASSSGLAFYEQYF. The chain is built from TRBV2 and TRBJ2-7; 10 bases agree with TRBD2. V lost 6 bases, J lost 3 bases, and 5 bases stayed unmatched. CDR1 and CDR2 (germline): SNHLY, FYNNEI. This CDR3 comprises 14 residues.